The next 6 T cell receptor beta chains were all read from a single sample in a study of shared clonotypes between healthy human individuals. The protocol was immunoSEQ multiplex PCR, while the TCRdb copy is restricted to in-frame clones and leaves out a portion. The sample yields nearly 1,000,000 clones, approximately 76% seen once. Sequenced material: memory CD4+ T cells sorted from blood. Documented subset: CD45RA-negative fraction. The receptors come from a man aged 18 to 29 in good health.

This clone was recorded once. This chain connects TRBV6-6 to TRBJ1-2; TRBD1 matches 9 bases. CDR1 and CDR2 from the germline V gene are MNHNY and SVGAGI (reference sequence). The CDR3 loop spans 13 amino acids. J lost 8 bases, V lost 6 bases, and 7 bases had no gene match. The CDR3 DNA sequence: TGTGCCAGCAGCCCACAGGGGGCACGGGGCTACACCTTC. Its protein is CASSPQGARGYTF.

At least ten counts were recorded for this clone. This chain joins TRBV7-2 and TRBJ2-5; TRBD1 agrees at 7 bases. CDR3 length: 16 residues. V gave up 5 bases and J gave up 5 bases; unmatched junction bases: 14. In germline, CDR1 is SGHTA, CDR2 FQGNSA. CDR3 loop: CASSPRPGTVGETQYF. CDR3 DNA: TGTGCCAGCAGCCCACGTCCCGGGACAGTGGGGGAGACCCAGTACTTC.

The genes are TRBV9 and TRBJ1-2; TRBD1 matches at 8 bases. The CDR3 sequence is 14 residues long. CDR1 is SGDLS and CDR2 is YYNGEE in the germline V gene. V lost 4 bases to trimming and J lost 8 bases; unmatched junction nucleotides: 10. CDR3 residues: CASSPTGGQEGYTF. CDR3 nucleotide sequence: TGTGCCAGCAGCCCGACGGGGGGACAGGAGGGCTACACCTTC. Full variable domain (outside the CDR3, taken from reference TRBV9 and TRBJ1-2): DSGVTQTPKHLITATGQRVTLRCSPRSGDLSVYWYQQSLDQGLQFLIQYYNGEERAKGNILERFSAQQFPDLHSELNLSSLELGDSALYFCASSPTGGQEGYTFGSGTRLTVV.

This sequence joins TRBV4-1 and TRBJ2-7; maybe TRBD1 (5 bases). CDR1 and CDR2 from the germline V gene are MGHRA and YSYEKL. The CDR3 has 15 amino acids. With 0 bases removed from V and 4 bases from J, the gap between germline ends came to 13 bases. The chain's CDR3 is CASSQDLARVYEQYF. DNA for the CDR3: TGCGCCAGCAGCCAAGACCTCGCCAGGGTGTACGAGCAGTACTTC.

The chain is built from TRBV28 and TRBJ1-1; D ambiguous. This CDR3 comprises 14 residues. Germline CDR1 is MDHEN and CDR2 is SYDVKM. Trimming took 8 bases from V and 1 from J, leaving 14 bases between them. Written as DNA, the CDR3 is TGTGCCAGCGTATCGGGGTTCCCGAACACTGAAGCTTTCTTT. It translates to CASVSGFPNTEAFF. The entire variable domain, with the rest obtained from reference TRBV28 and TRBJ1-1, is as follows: DVKVTQSSRYLVKRTGEKVFLECVQDMDHENMFWYRQDPGLGLRLIYFSYDVKMKEKGDIPEGYSVSREKKERFSLILESASTNQTSMYLCASVSGFPNTEAFFGQGTRLTVV.

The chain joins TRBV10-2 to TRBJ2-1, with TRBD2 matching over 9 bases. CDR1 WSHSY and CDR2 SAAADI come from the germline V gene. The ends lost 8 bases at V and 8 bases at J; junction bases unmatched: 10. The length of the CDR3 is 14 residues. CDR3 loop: CASGPDLAGYEQFF. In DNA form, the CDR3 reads TGCGCCAGCGGCCCCGACCTAGCGGGATATGAGCAGTTCTTC.